This T cell receptor beta chain was retrieved from a study of CD8 T cells in Susac syndrome. On the study more broadly: Patients with Susac syndrome were therapy-naive, on corticosteroids, or on intravenous immunoglobulin alone at the time that blood was drawn.

RNA, at about 0.45 to 1 ug, was reverse transcribed with random hexamers. TCRdb redid the calling of the immunoSEQ multiplex PCR reads with MiXCR, one entry per CDR3 protein. The sample holds 150,000 or so distinct CDR3 sequences; roughly 95% are singletons and the top ten take about 0.12%. Germline V gives CDR1 SQVTM, CDR2 ANQGSEA. The CDR3 totals 11 residues. V lost 4 bases and J 2 bases, leaving 5 bases between the germline ends. Sequencing targeted TCR beta in T cells from blood (CD8+ and CD4+). The material sequenced was CD4+ T cells from PBMCs. This rearrangement joins TRBV29-1 to TRBJ2-5; unclear D gene. This sequence originates from a human donor with Susac syndrome. The CDR3 DNA reads as TGCAGCGTTGGTTGGCAAGAGACCCAGTACTTC. Translation gives CSVGWQETQYF.